This T cell receptor beta chain was identified in a study of blood T cell repertoires in COVID-19. The overall study: PBMCs, B-cell-depleted T cells, or T cells were the source of the cDNA or gDNA that made up the material.

TCRdb's table, derived via immunoSEQ multiplex PCR, lists solely in-frame clones and lacks some. Among hundreds of thousands of clones listed, around 90% were seen once. The ends lost 2 bases at V and 2 bases at J; junction bases unmatched: 5. Germline assignment: CDR1 SGHDT and CDR2 YYEEEE. This CDR3 contains 16 residues. The genes are TRBV5-6 and TRBJ2-7; the match to TRBD2 covers 12 bases. The sequenced sample was peripheral blood. The receptor's source is a woman under 30 who had recovered from COVID-19. CDR3 loop: CASSLQTSGSPYEQYF. In nucleotides, the CDR3 is TGTGCCAGCAGCTTACAGACTAGCGGGAGTCCCTACGAGCAGTACTTC. Filled out from reference TRBV5-6 and TRBJ2-7, the complete variable domain reads DAGVTQSPTHLIKTRGQQVTLRCSPKSGHDTVSWYQQALGQGPQFIFQYYEEEERQRGNFPDRFSGHQFPNYSSELNVNALLLGDSALYLCASSLQTSGSPYEQYFGPGTRLTVT.